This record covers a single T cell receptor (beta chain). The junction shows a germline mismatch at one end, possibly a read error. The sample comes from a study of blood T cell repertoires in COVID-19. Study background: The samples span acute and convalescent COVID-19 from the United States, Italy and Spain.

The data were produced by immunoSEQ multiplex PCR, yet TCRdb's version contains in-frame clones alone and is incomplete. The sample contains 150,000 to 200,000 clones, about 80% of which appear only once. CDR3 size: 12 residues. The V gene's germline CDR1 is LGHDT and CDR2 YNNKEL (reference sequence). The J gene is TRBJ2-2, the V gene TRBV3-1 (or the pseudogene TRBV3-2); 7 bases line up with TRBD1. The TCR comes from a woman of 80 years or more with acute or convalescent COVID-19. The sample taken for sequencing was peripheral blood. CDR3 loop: CATRQGHRGAVF. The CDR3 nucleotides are TGTGCCACCCGACAGGGCCACCGGGGAGCTGTTTTT.